This entry is about one TCR beta chain. The antigen remains unidentified. The sample originates from a study of OX40 agonist ivuxolimab in advanced cancers. About the study: Participants averaged roughly 57 years of age (range about 23 to 80) and were around 80% male. Patients achieving partial responses numbered three: one hepatocellular carcinoma case and two cutaneous melanoma cases. General study results and limits: Expanded clones were, on average, more numerous among CD8+ T cells than CD4+.

Patients were ineligible given autoimmune disease history or systemic immunosuppression. The germline CDR1 and CDR2 sequences are SGHRS and YFSETQ. This CDR3 contains 14 residues. V lost 4 bases to trimming and J lost 5 bases, with 13 bases between them. The assay was immunoSEQ multiplex PCR, and TCRdb's table has in-frame clones only and misses some. The sample contains 52,000 or so clones, 80% to 85% of which appear only once. This chain uses TRBV5-1 with TRBJ2-1, with TRBD1 as a possible D gene (6 bases). Sequenced material: CD4+ or CD8+ T cells sorted from blood, taken in a trial of the OX40 agonist ivuxolimab. The sequence derives from an adult with an advanced solid tumor such as melanoma, head and neck, liver or kidney cancer. The CDR3 sequence: CASSRTVINNEQFF. DNA of the CDR3: TGCGCCAGCAGCCGGACAGTTATTAACAATGAGCAGTTCTTC.